One sample yielded the 31 T cell receptor beta chains listed below, sequenced in a study of beta chain features in type 1 diabetes. Expressed TCRB transcripts were sequenced because the entire RNA isolate underwent reverse transcription. Clones were read by immunoSEQ multiplex PCR, and TCRdb kept only the in-frame ones, dropping some. The data contain roughly 240,000 clones, about 71% of them singletons. The specimen sequenced was naive CD4+ T cells from blood. The receptors come from a man aged 30 to 39 in good health.

The rearrangement uses TRBV6-6 and TRBJ2-1, with TRBD1 matching 7 bases. The CDR3 has 14 residues. V trimming: 6 bases; J trimming: 5 bases; junction bases outside the gene matches: 7. CDR1 is MNHNY, CDR2 SVGAGI, per germline (reference sequence). As DNA, the CDR3 is TGTGCCAGCAGCTCACAGGGGAGCCACAATGAGCAGTTCTTC. Encoded protein: CASSSQGSHNEQFF.

This sequence joins TRBV25-1 and TRBJ1-1, with 8 bases matching TRBD1. The CDR3 extends over 14 amino acids. The V and J ends lost 1 base and 8 bases, in that order; junction bases with no gene match: 6. CDR1 and CDR2 from the germline V gene are MGHDK and SYGVNS. The CDR3 sequence: CASSESPRTGEAFF. In DNA, the CDR3 is TGTGCCAGCAGTGAATCCCCTCGGACAGGGGAAGCTTTCTTT.

This clone was observed once. The V call is TRBV7-8, the J call TRBJ2-4; TRBD1 might be the D (5 bases). Trimming cost V 1 base and J 6 bases, with 10 bases left between them. The CDR3 is 14 amino acids. CDR1 SGHVS and CDR2 FQNEAQ come from the germline V gene. This CDR3 reads CASSLEPGSNIQYF. The CDR3 DNA sequence: TGTGCCAGCAGCTTAGAGCCAGGGTCAAACATTCAGTACTTC.

V and J are TRBV23-1 and TRBJ2-5; D may correspond to TRBD1 or TRBD2 (5 bases each). TRBV23-1 is annotated as an ORF whose role is uncertain. The CDR3 totals 13 residues. Deletions cut 11 bases from V and 5 bases from J, with 18 bases between. CDR3 DNA sequence: TGCGCCTTCTACATCCGGGACGACGAGACCCAGTACTTC. Translation gives CAFYIRDDETQYF.

This clone was picked up a small number of times. The rearrangement links TRBV30 to TRBJ2-1; 9 nucleotides line up with TRBD2. The germline CDR1 and CDR2 sequences are GTSNPN and SVGIG (reference sequence). The J segment lost 9 bases and the V segment lost 2 bases, leaving 8 bases of the junction unmatched. The CDR3 totals 14 residues. The chain's CDR3 is CAWSMLAGRVEQFF. In DNA, the CDR3 is TGTGCCTGGAGTATGCTAGCGGGAAGGGTTGAGCAGTTCTTC.

The J gene is TRBJ2-4, the V gene TRBV7-9, with 8 bases aligning to TRBD2. The germline gives CDR1 SEHNR, CDR2 FQNEAQ (reference sequence). Losses at the gene ends were 2 bases for V and 3 bases for J; bases not matched to a gene: 3. The CDR3 spans 15 residues. CDR3 DNA: TGTGCCAGCAGCTTATTAGCGGGAAGCAAAAACATTCAGTACTTC. Translation gives CASSLLAGSKNIQYF.

This clone was recorded once. CDR3 loop: CASSAYTQYF. The CDR3 bases are TGTGCCAGCAGTGCTTATACGCAGTATTTT. This chain uses TRBV2 with TRBJ2-3, with D unresolved. The V end lost 4 bases, the J end lost 7 bases, and 3 bases lay between the germline ends. CDR1 SNHLY and CDR2 FYNNEI come from the germline V gene. This CDR3 comprises 10 residues. The full variable domain, rest sourced from reference TRBV2 and TRBJ2-3, is EPEVTQTPSHQVTQMGQEVILRCVPISNHLYFYWYRQILGQKVEFLVSFYNNEISEKSEIFDDQFSVERPDGSNFTLKIRSTKLEDSAMYFCASSAYTQYFGPGTRLTVL.

The chain uses TRBV2 and TRBJ2-6, with no clear D. This CDR3 spans 14 amino acids. The germline V gene encodes CDR1 SNHLY and CDR2 FYNNEI. V gave up 3 bases and J gave up 0 bases, with 3 bases separating them. CDR3 sequence: CASSEHSGANVLTF. The CDR3, as DNA: TGTGCCAGCAGTGAGCACTCTGGGGCCAACGTCCTGACTTTC.

The chain joins TRBV30 to TRBJ2-3; D unclear. V gave up 2 bases and J gave up 6 bases, with 9 bases separating them. The germline V gene has CDR1 GTSNPN and CDR2 SVGIG (reference sequence). The CDR3 extends over 12 amino acids. The CDR3 DNA follows: TGTGCCTGGAGTCTCATAGTGGATACGCAGTATTTT. Translation: CAWSLIVDTQYF.

The V gene is TRBV10-3, the J gene TRBJ2-5; 11 bases map to TRBD2. J gave up 4 bases and V 8 bases, and 9 bases lay outside the gene matches. The germline V gene has CDR1 ENHRY and CDR2 SYGVKD. CDR3 length: 15 amino acids. As DNA, the CDR3 is TGTGCCATCGCAACGGCAGGGACTAGCGGAGAGACCCAGTACTTC. Translation gives CAIATAGTSGETQYF.

This clone showed up just a few times. The genes are TRBV29-1 and TRBJ2-3; 10 bases fit TRBD2. J lost 4 bases, V lost 4 bases, and 5 bases had no gene match. The CDR3 covers 14 residues. Germline values: CDR1 SQVTM, CDR2 ANQGSEA. CDR3 sequence (DNA): TGCAGCGTTGCAGCGGGAGGGCCATCAGATACGCAGTATTTT. This gives the protein CSVAAGGPSDTQYF.

The CDR3 DNA sequence: TGTGCCAGCAGCTCTCATAGCGGGAGCTCCTACAATGAGCAGTTCTTC. As protein: CASSSHSGSSYNEQFF. The chain combines TRBV4-2 with TRBJ2-1; TRBD2 aligns across 9 bases. CDR1 LGHNA and CDR2 YNFKEQ come from the germline V gene. This CDR3 spans 16 amino acids. V was pared by 5 bases and J by 0 bases, with 5 bases of the junction left unmatched.

This clone was picked up a small number of times. This chain links TRBV30 with TRBJ2-1; TRBD2 might be the D (5 bases). The CDR3 consists of 15 residues. Germline CDR1 reads GTSNPN; CDR2 reads SVGIG (reference sequence). With 6 bases removed from V and 6 bases from J, the gap between germline ends came to 21 bases. The CDR3 is CACPAGGQAANEQFF. CDR3 coding DNA: TGTGCCTGCCCTGCAGGCGGGCAAGCGGCCAATGAGCAGTTCTTC.

V usage is TRBV5-6 and J usage is TRBJ2-6; D might be TRBD2 (6 bases). The CDR3 covers 15 residues. The germline gives CDR1 SGHDT, CDR2 YYEEEE. Trimming stripped 1 base from V and 2 bases from J, with 7 bases between. The CDR3 is CASSLRGAGANVLTF. The DNA for the CDR3 is TGTGCCAGCAGCTTGCGCGGGGCTGGGGCCAACGTCCTGACTTTC.

This clone has a handful of counts. This chain links TRBV30 with TRBJ1-6; a weak D match, TRBD1 (6 bases). CDR1 is GTSNPN, CDR2 SVGIG, per germline (reference sequence). CDR3 length: 13 amino acids. V dropped 2 bases and J dropped 8 bases, with 10 bases sitting between them. CDR3: CAWSQNRDSPLHF. CDR3 DNA: TGTGCCTGGAGTCAGAACAGGGATTCACCCCTCCACTTT.

The CDR3 is CASSLENTDTQYF. CDR3 bases: TGTGCCAGCAGTTTAGAGAACACAGATACGCAGTATTTT. The J gene is TRBJ2-3, the V gene TRBV6-1; D gene ambiguous. The CDR3 is 13 amino acids. V lost 5 bases to trimming and J lost 2 bases, with 8 bases between them. Germline loops: CDR1 MNHNS, CDR2 SASEGT.

This clone was counted a few times. The gene calls are TRBV7-2 and TRBJ2-1, with TRBD1 matching 7 bases. CDR1 and CDR2 from the germline V gene are SGHTA and FQGNSA. Trimming removed 8 bases from V and 4 bases from J; junction bases left unmatched: 2. This CDR3 has 12 residues. CDR3 amino acids: CASGTVYNEQFF. As DNA, the CDR3 is TGTGCCAGCGGGACAGTTTACAATGAGCAGTTCTTC.

This clone was observed once. The rearrangement links TRBV5-6 to TRBJ2-4, with 8 bases fitting TRBD1. The length of the CDR3 is 15 residues. V was clipped by 5 bases and J by 6 bases; unmatched bases: 10. Germline assignment: CDR1 SGHDT and CDR2 YYEEEE. In nucleotides, the CDR3 is TGTGCCAGCAGTTACAGGGGGACGAGTAGAAACATTCAGTACTTC. Encoded protein: CASSYRGTSRNIQYF.

The rearrangement links TRBV30 to TRBJ2-7; D is unresolved. The CDR3 has 12 amino acids. The germline V gene has CDR1 GTSNPN and CDR2 SVGIG (reference sequence). V dropped 0 bases and J dropped 6 bases, with 9 bases sitting between them. The CDR3 region has the DNA TGTGCCTGGAGTGTAGGGCTCAGCGAGCAGTACTTC. Protein: CAWSVGLSEQYF.

This clone was picked up one time. The chain is built from TRBV5-4 and TRBJ2-1; the D is unclear. CDR1 is SGHNT, CDR2 YYREEE, per germline (reference sequence). Trimming pared 1 base from V and 0 bases from J, leaving 5 bases between. This CDR3 comprises 14 residues. The CDR3 spells CASSLTSSYNEQFF. The CDR3 bases are TGTGCCAGCAGCTTGACCAGCTCCTACAATGAGCAGTTCTTC.

CDR3 loop: CATSRDDNSYEQYF. In DNA, the CDR3 is TGTGCCACCAGCAGAGACGACAATTCCTACGAGCAGTACTTC. V is TRBV15 and J is TRBJ2-7; D uncertain. Germline CDR1 LNHNV, CDR2 YYDKDF (reference sequence). This CDR3 comprises 14 residues. Trimming shortened V by 0 bases and J by 1 base, and 7 bases separated the two germline ends.

The chain uses TRBV29-1 and TRBJ2-7, with 10 bases aligning to TRBD1. Unmatched junction bases numbered 8, after V lost 0 bases and J lost 6 bases. CDR1 and CDR2 (germline): SQVTM, ANQGSEA. The length of the CDR3 is 15 residues. CDR3 coding DNA: TGCAGCGTTGAAGAGCGGGACAGGGGCCTCCCCGAGCAGTACTTC. This translates into CSVEERDRGLPEQYF.

The chain uses TRBV4-3 and TRBJ1-5; D is unresolved. Germline V gene data show CDR1 as LGHNA and CDR2 as YSLEER. V gave up 0 bases and J gave up 5 bases, with 8 bases separating them. CDR3 length: 14 residues. The DNA of the CDR3 is TGCGCCAGCAGCCAAGAGAATGGCGATCAGCCCCAGCATTTT. It encodes CASSQENGDQPQHF.

This clone showed up just a few times. This chain links TRBV19 with TRBJ2-1; D possibly corresponds to TRBD1 (6 bases). CDR1 is LNHDA and CDR2 is SQIVND in the germline V gene (reference sequence). This CDR3 is 13 amino acids long. Trimming stripped 6 bases from V and 5 bases from J, with 11 bases between. The CDR3 loop reads CASSTRTDNEQFF. The DNA of the CDR3 is TGTGCCAGTAGCACACGGACAGACAATGAGCAGTTCTTC.

The chain is built from TRBV7-8 and TRBJ2-5; perhaps TRBD2 as D (5 bases). The V gene's germline CDR1 is SGHVS and CDR2 FQNEAQ. The CDR3 is 14 residues long. Trimming cost V 5 bases and J 2 bases, with 12 bases left between them. CDR3: CASSPRRGQETQYF. In nucleotides, the CDR3 is TGTGCCAGCAGCCCTCGACGGGGACAAGAGACCCAGTACTTC.

J is TRBJ2-5 and V is TRBV11-2; TRBD1 might be the D (6 bases). Between the trimmed V and J ends, which lost 4 bases and 4 bases, there was a span of 16 bases. Germline lookup yields CDR1 SGHAT and CDR2 FQNNGV. CDR3 length: 15 amino acids. In nucleotides, the CDR3 is TGTGCCAGCAGCTCCTCGACAGGAGGCACAGAGACCCAGTACTTC. This gives the protein CASSSSTGGTETQYF.

V usage is TRBV4-2 and J usage is TRBJ1-5; possible D gene TRBD1, 6 bases. Trimming removed 4 bases at V and 8 bases at J, with 15 bases between. Germline CDR1 LGHNA, CDR2 YNFKEQ. This CDR3 is built from 14 residues. DNA for the CDR3: TGTGCCAGCAGCCCCGGCACAGGGTTTAAGCCCCAGCATTTT. Amino acid sequence: CASSPGTGFKPQHF.

This rearrangement joins TRBV4-2 to TRBJ1-5; D perhaps matches TRBD1 (5 bases). Germline CDR1 and CDR2: LGHNA and YNFKEQ. The V end was cut by 3 bases, the J end by 3 bases, with 9 bases between. The CDR3 spans 14 residues. CDR3 sequence: CASSQGTLNQPQHF. For the CDR3, the DNA is TGTGCCAGCAGCCAGGGGACTCTCAATCAGCCCCAGCATTTT.

The rearrangement uses TRBV25-1 and TRBJ2-5; 9 bases line up with TRBD2. V lost 4 bases, J lost 5 bases, and 14 bases stayed unmatched. The germline V gene has CDR1 MGHDK and CDR2 SYGVNS. CDR3 size: 17 residues. CDR3 DNA: TGTGCCAGCAGTGCCTCCCGTGGTTTAGCGGGAGTGGAGACCCAGTACTTC. Protein product: CASSASRGLAGVETQYF.

This rearrangement joins TRBV7-9 to TRBJ2-7; D is uncertain. V was trimmed by 4 bases and J by 2 bases, leaving 9 bases between them. Per the germline V gene, CDR1 is SEHNR and CDR2 is FQNEAQ (reference sequence). CDR3 length equals 13 residues. The CDR3 bases are TGTGCCAGCAGCTCAACATGGACCTACGAGCAGTACTTC. Translation gives CASSSTWTYEQYF.

V usage is TRBV25-1 and J usage is TRBJ2-7, with 10 bases that match TRBD1. J lost 4 bases, V lost 4 bases, and 7 bases had no gene match. Germline V gene data show CDR1 as MGHDK and CDR2 as SYGVNS. The CDR3 runs to 15 residues. CDR3 sequence (DNA): TGTGCCAGCAGTGCAAGGACAGGGGGTGCATACGAGCAGTACTTC. Translated: CASSARTGGAYEQYF.